This T cell receptor beta chain was retrieved from a study of blood T cell repertoires in COVID-19 (dated by TCRdb to about 2020). For context, the study as a whole: Collaborator samples came from the United States, Italy and Spain and covered acute and convalescent phases of COVID-19. The prospective study material was composed of cDNA or gDNA derived from T cells, B-cell-depleted T cells, or PBMCs. The dataset comprised deeply sampled blood TCRbeta repertoires from subjects exposed to, actively infected with, or recovered from COVID-19. The repertoires were made available in a free public database intended to serve as a resource for research on the immune response to SARS-CoV-2. The samples were drawn from two sources: the first 160 participants of the ongoing ImmuneRACE study, and approximately 1,300 subjects contributed by 6 global collaborators. Nearly every sample came with metadata listing a de-identified subject ID, COVID-19 status, age in years and sex. Where available, HLA class I and class II types were obtained from metadata supplied by the sample provider rather than from assay-based typing. Results and caveats for the whole study, not just this receptor: Clinical and demographic metadata were provided uncurated, with the amount varying by source and participant.

V has 2 bases trimmed and J has 1 base trimmed; junction bases matching no gene number 7. Counted from cysteine to phenylalanine, this CDR3 has 18 amino acids. Only the CDR3 portion is preserved as DNA: 54 bases, with reading frame beginning at the first base. The germline V gene sets CDR1 to MNHNS and CDR2 to SASEGT. Each collaborating institution followed its own protocols to collect whole blood in K2EDTA tubes. For TCRbeta analysis, collaborators shipped samples in one of three forms: frozen whole blood, isolated PBMCs, or DNA extracted from either of those sample types. TCRbeta CDR3 regions were amplified from genomic DNA using the immunoSEQ Assay, a bias-controlled multiplex PCR. As for how the authors treated the data: Nucleated cell counts per sample were estimated from amplification of reference gene primers within the assay. Sequence reads were collapsed and filtered to measure the absolute abundance of every unique TCRbeta CDR3 rearrangement. For each sample, productive Simpson clonality was calculated as the square root of Simpson's diversity index over productive rearrangements. The table was pulled from immuneACCESS by TCRdb, which kept in-frame rearrangements only. Such tables lose some clones; where checked, under half of the loss comes from unresolved V genes, and the rest has no known cause. V and J calls and clone size are copied from that table; D and trimming were computed from the DNA. Across this sample there are approximately 140,000 clones, with around 79% seen only once. Clones ranked in the top ten supply less than 4.5% of the sample.

To note about this clone: Which antigen it targets is not known. Base qualities were left out, and no much larger clone turns up one base away.

The chain uses TRBV6-1 and TRBJ1-6; 8 bases in the junction line up with TRBD1. Material for sequencing was peripheral blood. This receptor was taken from a man in his 60s with acute or convalescent COVID-19. The CDR3 corresponds to CASSERLTGESYNSPLHF. The bases read TGTGCCAGCAGTGAACGACTGACAGGGGAGTCCTATAATTCACCCCTCCACTTT.